These 10 T cell receptor beta chains originate from one sample sequenced in a study of regulatory T cells in long-lasting Graves disease. As for time point: newly diagnosed GD, antithyroid drugs for less than 3 months. PBMC RNA was the source of the TCR library. To make TCR beta libraries, researchers used iRepertoire HTBI primers and Arm-PCR of CDR3 regions. TCRdb re-called the multiplex PCR reads with MiXCR, one entry per CDR3 protein. The table records a few hundred thousand distinct CDR3 sequences, approximately 20% of them present only once. The source was peripheral blood mononuclear cells (PBMCs), collected at new diagnosis, from a patient treated with antithyroid drugs. These receptors came from a female donor with Graves disease.

This clonotype occurred many times. This chain links TRBV20-1 with TRBJ2-1; 11 bases align to TRBD2. The CDR3 loop spans 14 amino acids. The trim removed 0 bases at V and 15 bases at J, leaving 10 bases unmatched. Per germline, CDR1 DFQATT and CDR2 SNEGSKA (reference sequence). The CDR3 sequence is CSAREEASGGPLFF. CDR3 bases: TGCAGTGCTAGAGAAGAGGCTAGCGGGGGGCCGCTGTTCTTC.

In this sample, this clonotype turned up many times. CDR3 sequence reads: CAWSSGRGYNEQFF. CDR3 nucleotide sequence: TGTGCCTGGAGCAGTGGGAGAGGTTACAATGAGCAGTTCTTC. V is TRBV30 and J is TRBJ2-1; D might be TRBD2 (5 bases). The CDR3 sequence is 14 residues long. Between the trimmed V and J ends, which lost 3 bases and 4 bases, there was a span of 13 bases. CDR1 and CDR2 (germline): GTSNPN, SVGIG (reference sequence).

This clonotype was found many times. This chain links TRBV7-9 with TRBJ1-6; tentative D call: TRBD1 (5 bases). V lost 1 base to trimming and J lost 7 bases, with 17 bases between them. The CDR3 is 17 amino acids. In germline, CDR1 is SEHNR, CDR2 FQNEAQ (reference sequence). The CDR3 sequence: CASSLERVGLRNSPLHF. The CDR3 DNA reads TGTGCCAGCAGCTTAGAACGGGTGGGGCTCAGAAATTCACCCCTCCACTTT.

In its sample, this clonotype was seen many times. The chain joins TRBV28 to TRBJ1-5; D gene unclear. Germline V gene lookup returns CDR1 MDHEN and CDR2 SYDVKM. V lost 7 bases to trimming and J lost 0 bases, with 13 bases between them. The CDR3 spans 15 residues. The CDR3 nucleotides read TGTGCCAGCAACGGTGGGCGTCATAGCAATCAGCCCCAGCATTTT. It codes for CASNGGRHSNQPQHF.

This clonotype was seen repeatedly, ten times or more. This chain uses TRBV18 with TRBJ1-4, with no clear D. Germline V CDR1 and CDR2: KGHSH, LQKENI. The CDR3 consists of 16 residues. The ends were cut back, 2 bases at V and 4 bases at J, with 14 bases in the middle. CDR3 sequence reads: CASSPNNVALNEKLFF. For the CDR3, the DNA is TGTGCCAGCTCACCAAATAATGTCGCACTTAATGAAAAACTGTTTTTT.

This clonotype was seen many times. The gene calls are TRBV14 and TRBJ2-1, with TRBD2 matching 7 bases. CDR1 and CDR2 (germline): SGHDN, FVKESK. After removal of 3 bases from V and 0 bases from J, the junction contained 8 bases not matched to a gene. This CDR3 comprises 17 residues. The CDR3 loop reads CASSQLLAPSSYNEQFF. The CDR3 DNA reads as TGTGCCAGCAGCCAGTTACTAGCGCCGAGCTCCTACAATGAGCAGTTCTTC. The whole variable domain, filled in from reference TRBV14 and TRBJ2-1, reads EAGVTQFPSHSVIEKGQTVTLRCDPISGHDNLYWYRRVMGKEIKFLLHFVKESKQDESGMPNNRFLAERTGGTYSTLKVQPAELEDSGVYFCASSQLLAPSSYNEQFFGPGTRLTVL.

The V and J genes are TRBV7-2 and TRBJ2-5; 10 positions match TRBD1. CDR3 length: 15 amino acids. The germline V gene has CDR1 SGHTA and CDR2 FQGNSA. The V and J ends lost 7 bases and 5 bases, in that order; junction bases with no gene match: 10. CDR3 amino acids: CASIYPDRGLETQYF. CDR3 nucleotides: TGTGCCAGCATATATCCCGACAGGGGGCTGGAGACCCAGTACTTC.

This clonotype was counted at least ten times. This chain uses TRBV12-3 or TRBV12-4 with TRBJ2-5; a possible D gene is TRBD1 (6 bases). The V end lost 5 bases, the J end lost 5 bases, and 24 bases lay between the germline ends. This CDR3 region has 17 residues. CDR3 protein: CASSSHRVVSEAETQYF. The CDR3 DNA reads as TGTGCCAGCAGTAGCCACAGGGTAGTGTCGGAAGCGGAGACCCAGTACTTC.

This clonotype showed up many times. This chain uses TRBV28 with TRBJ1-1, with TRBD1 matching over 8 bases. The germline V gene has CDR1 MDHEN and CDR2 SYDVKM. Unmatched junction bases numbered 9, after V lost 4 bases and J lost 5 bases. This CDR3 comprises 15 residues. CDR3 sequence (DNA): TGTGCCAGCAGTTCCCCCGGACAGGGTGGGACTGAAGCTTTCTTT. Its protein product is CASSSPGQGGTEAFF.

In its sample, this clonotype was seen many times. The chain is built from TRBV7-8 and TRBJ2-2; the D gene is possibly TRBD1 (6 bases). The germline V gene encodes CDR1 SGHVS and CDR2 FQNEAQ. The V and J ends lost 4 bases and 5 bases respectively, with 11 bases between them. The CDR3 is 14 residues long. The CDR3 protein is CASSSGTPTGELFF. The CDR3 DNA reads TGTGCCAGCAGCTCCGGGACACCTACCGGGGAGCTGTTTTTT. Full variable domain (outside the CDR3, taken from reference TRBV7-8 and TRBJ2-2): GAGVSQSPRYKVAKRGQDVALRCDPISGHVSLFWYQQALGQGPEFLTYFQNEAQLDKSGLPSDRFFAERPEGSVSTLKIQRTQQEDSAVYLCASSSGTPTGELFFGEGSRLTVL.